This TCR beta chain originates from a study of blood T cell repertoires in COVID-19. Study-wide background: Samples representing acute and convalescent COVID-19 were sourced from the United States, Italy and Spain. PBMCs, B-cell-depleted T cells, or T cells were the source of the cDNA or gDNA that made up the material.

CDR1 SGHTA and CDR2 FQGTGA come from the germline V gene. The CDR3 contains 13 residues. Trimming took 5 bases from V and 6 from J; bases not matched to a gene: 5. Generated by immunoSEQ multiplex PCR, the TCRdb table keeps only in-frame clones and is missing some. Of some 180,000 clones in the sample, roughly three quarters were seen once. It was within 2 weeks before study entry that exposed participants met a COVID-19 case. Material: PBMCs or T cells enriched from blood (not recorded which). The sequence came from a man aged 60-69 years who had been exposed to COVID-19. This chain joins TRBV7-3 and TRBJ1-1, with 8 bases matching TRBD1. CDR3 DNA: TGTGCCAGCAGCCTTCGACAGGGGCCTGAAGCTTTCTTT. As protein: CASSLRQGPEAFF.